This T cell receptor beta chain is from a study of metastatic and nonmetastatic thyroid tumors. Looking at the study overall: Repertoires of blood and of tissue (tumor or nodule) from malignant and benign thyroid patients were compared.

Thyroid surgery had not been preceded by any treatment in any patient. TCRdb reprocessed the PCR reads via MiXCR. The sample carries over 10,000 clones, 9.5% to 13% recorded once. The junction had 5 bases not matched to a gene; V was cut back by 2 bases and J by 2 bases. Germline-derived CDR1 and CDR2 are MNHNS and SASEGT. This CDR3 spans 15 amino acids. This clone was detected a few times. Sequencing used blood. The sequence came from a female donor with papillary thyroid cancer or a benign thyroid nodule (not recorded which). Some clones in this sample may be carry-over from other donors' samples. The J gene is TRBJ2-5, the V gene TRBV6-1; 7 bases are a match to TRBD2. In DNA, the CDR3 is TGTGCCAGCAGTGAAAACCCTAGCGGTCAAGAGACCCAGTACTTC. It yields the protein CASSENPSGQETQYF.